The rows below give T cell receptor beta chains drawn from one sample of a study of vaccination and CD4 T cells after COVID-19. The antigens for these receptors are not known. In TCRdb, the PCR reads were re-called with MiXCR into one record per CDR3 protein. The sample records about 3,300 distinct CDR3 sequences, approximately 83% being singletons. Sequences were obtained from CD4+ T cells from blood, cultured in vitro. All receptors come from a human donor who had recovered from COVID-19. Both conserved end residues are part of each CDR3. The size field is filled for only some rows; it gives once, few, many or a size class.

clone_size,j_call,v_call,cdr3_aa
NA,TRBJ2-7,TRBV5-6,CASSFRQGGSEQYF
NA,TRBJ2-5,TRBV12-3/TRBV12-4,CASSGLAGGRETQYF
NA,TRBJ2-1,TRBV28,CASSYNRGLHNEQFF
NA,TRBJ1-1,TRBV6-1,CASRMTGRSGPNTEAFF
large,TRBJ2-3,TRBV20-1,CSARRTGFSTDTQYF
NA,TRBJ2-1,TRBV6-1,CASRTMGLAQFF
NA,TRBJ1-1,TRBV5-1,CASSLGGQLNTEAFF
large,TRBJ2-5,TRBV5-4,CASSPSVGTGGRETQYF
few,TRBJ2-5,TRBV6-1,CASSEGVGVAGGLKTQYF
NA,TRBJ2-7,TRBV11-2,CASSLIRDVYF
once,TRBJ1-2,TRBV7-9,CASTQQGAYGYTF
large,TRBJ2-7,TRBV6-1,CASRGRGGALEQYF
NA,TRBJ1-6,TRBV6-5,CASSYSGARANSPLHF
once,TRBJ1-5,TRBV20-1,CSAPSSWVDRLGNQPQHF
large,TRBJ1-2,TRBV12-3/TRBV12-4,CASSPRQGTIYGYTF
NA,TRBJ1-2,TRBV7-9,CASSRVWAGGSYGYTF
few,TRBJ1-2,TRBV15,CATSRPGGGEGYTF
NA,TRBJ2-3,TRBV10-3,CAISVIRLDRVTDTQCF
NA,TRBJ2-5,TRBV19,CASSRGVGETQYF
once,TRBJ1-5,TRBV6-1,CASSEGVGWQPQHF
few,TRBJ1-1,TRBV20-1,CSATQGMNTEAFF
NA,TRBJ2-4,TRBV10-2,CASSVSRGGENIQYF
NA,TRBJ1-3,TRBV7-8,CASSLEALRSGNTIYF
NA,TRBJ2-2,TRBV7-2,CASSLGGQAITGELFF
NA,TRBJ1-2,TRBV20-1,CSAQPPGSYGYTF
NA,TRBJ1-2,TRBV20-1,CSARDPPVVGGEGYGYTF
NA,TRBJ1-3,TRBV20-1,CSASRDRGNTIYF
NA,TRBJ2-4,TRBV30,CAWNPRFAKNIQYF
NA,TRBJ1-1,TRBV18,CASSPFGGNTEAFF
NA,TRBJ1-6,TRBV7-2,CASSLQGGNSPLHF
once,TRBJ1-1,TRBV14,CATSPGSNTEAFF
NA,TRBJ2-1,TRBV12-3/TRBV12-4,CASSSSGGLVYNEQFF
once,TRBJ1-1,TRBV11-2,CASSLDSRGRTEAFF
once,TRBJ1-6,TRBV6-1,CASLAPGVRNSPLHF
NA,TRBJ1-2,TRBV20-1,CSAPLDREYGYTF
NA,TRBJ2-2,TRBV6-1,CASSPRGPNTGELFF
few,TRBJ1-5,TRBV6-1,CASRDRGQYQPQHF
once,TRBJ2-3,TRBV6-5,CASSYSVSAADTQYF
NA,TRBJ2-2,TRBV19,CASSIEGANTGELFF
NA,TRBJ2-3,TRBV7-2,CASSKAGGADTQYF
NA,TRBJ1-5,TRBV2,CASSRELNQPQHF
NA,TRBJ2-3,TRBV7-8,CASSLGQARNTQYF
NA,TRBJ1-6,TRBV6-4,CASRGTGGSPLHF
few,TRBJ1-1,TRBV7-6,CASSIEQVLLGLAFF
NA,TRBJ2-1,TRBV7-3,CASSLISGGEQFF
NA,TRBJ1-1,TRBV6-1,CASSVGGSGNTEAFF
NA,TRBJ2-3,TRBV2,CASSEGSGSGGTDTQYF
few,TRBJ1-5,TRBV6-1,CASRPTGKQPQHF
NA,TRBJ1-1,TRBV5-4,CASSSQVPNTEAFF
NA,TRBJ2-1,TRBV19,CASMVVAGYNEQFF
NA,TRBJ2-3,TRBV25-1,CASTSGLLTDTQYF
medium-sized,TRBJ1-2,TRBV10-2,CASTHRQGKLDGYTF
NA,TRBJ2-3,TRBV7-2,CASSPFPRGRQSDTQYF